These 25 T cell receptor beta chains came from one sample sequenced in a study of blood T cell repertoires in COVID-19. Sequencing was performed with immunoSEQ multiplex PCR; in TCRdb, only in-frame clones are kept and a portion is missing. This sample has roughly 250,000 clones; approximately 90% occur once, and the top ten carry approximately 2%. The sample taken for sequencing was peripheral blood. All receptors come from a woman between 40 and 55 years old who had recovered from COVID-19.

Worth noting for this clone: The sample carries other DNA sequences with the same CDR3. The genes are TRBV18 and TRBJ2-5; TRBD1 is a possible D gene (5 bases). This CDR3 has 13 residues. Germline V CDR1 and CDR2: KGHSH, LQKENI. V was clipped by 6 bases and J by 2 bases, with 10 bases between them. CDR3 loop: CASSLGLQETQYF. The CDR3 DNA is TGTGCCAGCTCCCTGGGGCTTCAAGAGACCCAGTACTTC.

The V and J genes are TRBV5-3 and TRBJ1-2; 8 positions agree with TRBD1. TRBV5-3 counts as an open reading frame of uncertain function. J gave up 8 bases and V 5 bases, and 14 bases lay outside the gene matches. This CDR3 has 15 residues. The CDR3 region has the DNA TGTGCCAGAAGGCCTGAGACAGGGGATCAGGGCGGCTACACCTTC. It translates to CARRPETGDQGGYTF.

As regards this clone: Other DNA sequences in this sample translate to the same CDR3. The chain joins TRBV9 to TRBJ2-7, with 8 bases fitting TRBD1. This CDR3 region has 15 residues. V was clipped by 0 bases and J by 1 base; unmatched bases: 3. Germline lookup yields CDR1 SGDLS and CDR2 YYNGEE. CDR3 nucleotides: TGTGCCAGCAGCGTAGCCGGGACAGGTTCCTACGAGCAGTACTTC. It translates to CASSVAGTGSYEQYF.

In this sample, this clone turned up a few times. The chain uses TRBV6-6 and TRBJ2-7; possibly TRBD2 for D (6 bases). Germline lookup yields CDR1 MNHNY and CDR2 SVGAGI (reference sequence). Trimming removed 7 bases from V and 0 bases from J, with 13 bases in between. CDR3 size: 14 residues. The chain's CDR3 is CASTGGRSSYEQYF. The CDR3 DNA follows: TGTGCCAGCACCGGAGGGAGGAGCTCCTACGAGCAGTACTTC.

The chain uses TRBV11-2 and TRBJ2-3; a possible D gene is TRBD1 (5 bases). The germline V and J ends were trimmed by 3 bases and 1 base, with 11 bases remaining between them. The CDR3 spans 15 residues. Germline CDR1 and CDR2: SGHAT and FQNNGV. The CDR3 region is CASSFSKGRTDTQYF. The DNA of the CDR3 is TGTGCCAGCAGCTTCTCTAAGGGGCGCACAGATACGCAGTATTTT.

This clone was observed a few times. The chain carries TRBV23-1 and TRBJ1-5; 7 bases map to TRBD1. TRBV23-1 counts as an open reading frame of uncertain function. The CDR3 sequence is 14 residues long. Germline trimming cut 8 bases from V and 2 bases from J; bases unmatched to any gene: 6. CDR3 sequence (DNA): TGCGCCAGCTTTGGACAGGATGGCAATCAGCCCCAGCATTTT. Protein sequence: CASFGQDGNQPQHF.

The gene calls are TRBV12-3 or TRBV12-4 and TRBJ2-7; 9 positions agree with TRBD1. Trimming cost V 6 bases and J 6 bases; bases outside gene matches: 6. The CDR3 extends over 13 amino acids. CDR3 DNA sequence: TGTGCCAGCAGGAAGGGACAGGGACCCGAGCAGTACTTC. Residues: CASRKGQGPEQYF.

The V and J genes are TRBV5-1 and TRBJ1-2; the match to TRBD1 covers 12 bases. V dropped 4 bases and J dropped 5; count of bases not matched to a gene: 6. Germline CDR1 is SGHRS and CDR2 is YFSETQ. The length of the CDR3 is 15 residues. This CDR3 is CASSTRDRGPYGYTF. Written as DNA, the CDR3 is TGCGCCAGCAGCACTCGGGACAGGGGGCCGTATGGCTACACCTTC. Combining the CDR3 with reference TRBV5-1 and TRBJ1-2 gives the whole variable domain KAGVTQTPRYLIKTRGQQVTLSCSPISGHRSVSWYQQTPGQGLQFLFEYFSETQRNKGNFPGRFSGRQFSNSRSEMNVSTLELGDSALYLCASSTRDRGPYGYTFGSGTRLTVV.

This chain joins TRBV19 and TRBJ1-1; 8 nucleotides align to TRBD1. The junction had 11 bases not matched to a gene; V was cut back by 6 bases and J by 2 bases. CDR1 is LNHDA and CDR2 is SQIVND in the germline V gene (reference sequence). The CDR3 covers 16 residues. CDR3 sequence reads: CASSSRDRGPNTEAFF. In DNA, the CDR3 is TGTGCCAGTAGCAGCCGAGACAGGGGCCCTAACACTGAAGCTTTCTTT.

This clone was observed at least ten times. This chain's CDR3 is CASNRDRGQYEQYF. As DNA, the CDR3 is TGTGCCAGTAATCGGGACAGGGGGCAATACGAGCAGTACTTC. The V and J genes are TRBV19 and TRBJ2-7; 12 bases are a match to TRBD1. Germline trimming cut 7 bases from V and 4 bases from J; bases unmatched to any gene: 5. The CDR3 is 14 amino acids. Germline V gene sequence: CDR1 LNHDA, CDR2 SQIVND (reference sequence). Filled out from reference TRBV19 and TRBJ2-7, the complete variable domain reads DGGITQSPKYLFRKEGQNVTLSCEQNLNHDAMYWYRQDPGQGLRLIYYSQIVNDFQKGDIAEGYSVSREKKESFPLTVTSAQKNPTAFYLCASNRDRGQYEQYFGPGTRLTVT.

The chain combines TRBV9 with TRBJ1-3; no clear D. V was pared by 4 bases and J by 2 bases, with 10 bases between. This CDR3 spans 14 amino acids. Germline-derived CDR1 and CDR2 are SGDLS and YYNGEE. CDR3 residues: CASSPRRAGNTIYF. The CDR3 DNA sequence: TGTGCCAGCAGCCCCCGGCGGGCTGGAAACACCATATATTTT.

This chain joins TRBV19 and TRBJ2-7, with a weak D call TRBD2 (6 bases). CDR1 is LNHDA, CDR2 SQIVND, per germline (reference sequence). This CDR3 has 16 residues. V lost 7 bases and J 0 bases, leaving 19 bases between the germline ends. The CDR3 loop reads CASTDRGSGNSYEQYF. Written as DNA, the CDR3 is TGTGCCAGTACCGATCGAGGTAGCGGAAACTCCTACGAGCAGTACTTC. The variable domain in full, completed from reference TRBV19 and TRBJ2-7, reads DGGITQSPKYLFRKEGQNVTLSCEQNLNHDAMYWYRQDPGQGLRLIYYSQIVNDFQKGDIAEGYSVSREKKESFPLTVTSAQKNPTAFYLCASTDRGSGNSYEQYFGPGTRLTVT.

The rearrangement uses TRBV19 and TRBJ1-3, with a tentative D call TRBD1 (6 bases). CDR3 length: 16 amino acids. Germline V gene data show CDR1 as LNHDA and CDR2 as SQIVND (reference sequence). Trimming cost V 8 bases and J 3 bases, with 20 bases left between them. This CDR3 is CASQPGTRSYGNTIYF. CDR3 nucleotides: TGTGCCAGTCAACCCGGGACAAGGTCCTATGGAAACACCATATATTTT.

The V and J genes are TRBV19 and TRBJ1-2, with 8 bases fitting TRBD1. The CDR3 covers 11 residues. Germline V gives CDR1 LNHDA, CDR2 SQIVND (reference sequence). Trimming took 7 bases from V and 8 from J; bases not matched to a gene: 3. The CDR3 nucleotides are TGTGCCAGTACCAGGGGGCAAGGCTACACCTTC. It encodes CASTRGQGYTF.

The V gene is TRBV20-1, the J gene TRBJ2-7; 10 bases agree with TRBD1. J lost 5 bases, V lost 3 bases, and 7 bases had no gene match. CDR1 is DFQATT, CDR2 SNEGSKA, per germline (reference sequence). This CDR3 has 14 amino acids. CDR3: CSASKRQGADEQYF. CDR3 DNA sequence: TGCAGTGCTAGTAAGAGACAGGGGGCCGACGAGCAGTACTTC.

About this clone itself: Relative to the germline gene, one junction end is altered; a read error may explain this. The chain has TRBV6-1 and TRBJ1-5, with D possibly matching TRBD1 (6 bases). The CDR3 totals 14 residues. Germline CDR1 and CDR2: MNHNS and SASEGT. The CDR3 region is CASNENRAGQPQHF. As DNA, the CDR3 is TGTGCCAGCAATGAAAACAGGGCTGGACAGCCCCAGCATTTT.

The chain uses TRBV18 and TRBJ1-1; 8 bases map to TRBD1. The CDR3 sequence is 14 residues long. Germline CDR1 and CDR2: KGHSH and LQKENI. With V trimmed by 6 bases and J by 2 bases, 5 bases remained unmatched. CDR3 region: CASSPGQGNTEAFF. As DNA, the CDR3 is TGTGCCAGCTCTCCTGGACAGGGTAACACTGAAGCTTTCTTT.

The chain couples TRBV2 to TRBJ1-1; a possible D gene is TRBD1 (5 bases). Germline V lookup: CDR1 SNHLY, CDR2 FYNNEI. The CDR3 is 14 amino acids. Trimming stripped 6 bases from V and 2 bases from J, with 13 bases between. The CDR3 is CASRTGAANTEAFF. The DNA of the CDR3 is TGTGCCAGCAGGACTGGGGCGGCCAACACTGAAGCTTTCTTT.

The rearrangement joins TRBV5-1 to TRBJ1-2; no firm D call. The V end was cut by 4 bases, the J end by 2 bases, with 9 bases between. The CDR3 runs to 13 residues. CDR1 and CDR2 from the germline V gene are SGHRS and YFSETQ. This CDR3 reads CASSATENYGYTF. The DNA for the CDR3 is TGCGCCAGCAGCGCGACGGAGAACTATGGCTACACCTTC. The variable domain in full, with the rest retrieved from reference TRBV5-1 and TRBJ1-2, is KAGVTQTPRYLIKTRGQQVTLSCSPISGHRSVSWYQQTPGQGLQFLFEYFSETQRNKGNFPGRFSGRQFSNSRSEMNVSTLELGDSALYLCASSATENYGYTFGSGTRLTVV.

The rearrangement uses TRBV10-1 and TRBJ2-1; 11 bases agree with TRBD2. The CDR3 length is 17 residues. The J segment lost 0 bases and the V segment lost 7 bases, leaving 8 bases of the junction unmatched. Germline-derived CDR1 and CDR2 are WNHNN and SYGVQD (reference sequence). The CDR3 loop is CASKSSGRRSSYNEQFF. Here the CDR3 DNA reads TGCGCCAGCAAATCTAGCGGGAGGAGGTCCTCCTACAATGAGCAGTTCTTC.

V and J are TRBV24-1 and TRBJ2-1, with TRBD1 matching over 8 bases. The CDR3 sequence is 15 residues long. Per the germline V gene, CDR1 is KGHDR and CDR2 is SFDVKD. J gave up 2 bases and V 4 bases, and 3 bases lay outside the gene matches. The CDR3 protein is CATSDPDRAYNEQFF. The CDR3 DNA reads as TGTGCCACCAGTGACCCGGACAGGGCCTACAATGAGCAGTTCTTC.

This rearrangement joins TRBV13 to TRBJ1-2; possibly TRBD1 for D (6 bases). This CDR3 has 13 amino acids. Germline assignment: CDR1 PRHDT and CDR2 FYEKMQ (reference sequence). V lost 5 bases, J lost 8 bases, and 15 bases lay in between. This CDR3 reads CASSPGGAGGYTF. For the CDR3, the DNA is TGTGCCAGCAGCCCCGGGGGGGCAGGAGGCTACACCTTC.

This sequence joins TRBV11-3 and TRBJ2-2; 7 bases are shared with TRBD1. Germline V lookup: CDR1 SGHNT, CDR2 YENEEA. The CDR3 has 14 residues. V gave up 11 bases and J gave up 2 bases; unmatched junction bases: 8. The CDR3, as DNA: TGTGCCTGTACCGGGACAGACAACACCGGGGAGCTGTTTTTT. Translated, it gives CACTGTDNTGELFF.

This clone was found once. The CDR3 loop reads CASSQEGGGAETQYF. The CDR3 DNA follows: TGTGCCAGCAGCCAAGAAGGCGGGGGGGCGGAGACCCAGTACTTC. The chain recombines TRBV14 with TRBJ2-5, with 9 bases aligning to TRBD2. Germline CDR1 SGHDN, CDR2 FVKESK. The length of the CDR3 is 15 residues. J gave up 5 bases and V 0 bases, and 4 bases lay outside the gene matches.

This clone turned up a few times. This sequence joins TRBV5-6 and TRBJ1-5; D gene unclear. There are 15 residues in the CDR3. In germline, CDR1 is SGHDT, CDR2 YYEEEE. With 2 bases removed from V and 4 bases from J, the gap between germline ends came to 13 bases. The DNA of the CDR3 is TGTGCCAGCAGCTTTTTTACAGCACCGAATCAGCCCCAGCATTTT. It codes for CASSFFTAPNQPQHF.